Listed below are T cell receptor beta chains from one sample, sequenced in a study of T cell responses to AZD1222 COVID-19 vaccine. The protocol was immunoSEQ multiplex PCR, while the TCRdb copy is restricted to in-frame clones and leaves out a portion. This table holds more than 80,000 clones, about 90% found once. Sequenced material: peripheral blood, taken 28 days after the second AZD1222 dose. All receptors come from an adult who received the AZD1222 COVID-19 vaccine. CDR3s include the opening cysteine and the closing phenylalanine or tryptophan. The D gene is left open where the match is weak. Clone size is stated in some rows and not others, as once, few, many or a class when expanded.

v_call	j_call	clone_size	d_call	cdr3_nt	cdr3_aa
TRBV10-3	TRBJ2-2	NA	NA	TGTGCCATCAGCCCACTGGGGGGAGACGGGGAGCTGTTTTTT	CAISPLGGDGELFF
TRBV7-3	TRBJ2-1	NA	TRBD2	TGTGCCAGCAGCGGAAGTAGCGGGGGGGCATACAATGAGCAGTTCTTC	CASSGSSGGAYNEQFF
TRBV9	TRBJ2-2	NA	NA	TGTGCCAGCAGCGCTTTTCACCCCGGGGAGCTGTTTTTT	CASSAFHPGELFF
TRBV5-5	TRBJ1-2	NA	NA	TGTGCCAGCAGGAGGTTGGGGAGCCGAGGAGGCTACACCTTC	CASRRLGSRGGYTF
TRBV7-7	TRBJ2-3	NA	TRBD2	TGTGCTAGCAGCCGGACTAGCGGGGGCACAGATACGCAGTATTTT	CASSRTSGGTDTQYF
TRBV19	TRBJ1-2	NA	NA	TGTGCCAGTGGAAATCGTGGCTACACCTTC	CASGNRGYTF
TRBV7-7	TRBJ2-7	NA	NA	TGTGCTAGCAGCTTTTCCCTGAGCTCCTACGAGCAGTACTTC	CASSFSLSSYEQYF
TRBV30	TRBJ2-3	NA	NA	TGTGCCTGGAGGTTCCAGGGATACAGCACAGATACGCAGTATTTT	CAWRFQGYSTDTQYF
TRBV7-8	TRBJ2-5	NA	TRBD2	TGTGCCAGCAGGGGAGCGGGGGGGCAAGAGACCCAGTACTTC	CASRGAGGQETQYF
TRBV4-1	TRBJ2-3	NA	TRBD2	TGCGCCAGCAGCCAAGTGACTAGCGGGGGATTCACAGATACGCAGTATTTT	CASSQVTSGGFTDTQYF
TRBV6-5	TRBJ2-6	NA	NA	TGTGCCAGCAGTTCCGCAGGCTCTGGGGCCAACGTCCTGACTTTC	CASSSAGSGANVLTF
TRBV4-3	TRBJ2-6	NA	NA	TGCGCCAGCAGCCAAGATACGCCCCTGGGAGGGGCCAACGTCCTGACTTTC	CASSQDTPLGGANVLTF
TRBV7-3	TRBJ2-3	NA	TRBD2	TGTGCCAGCAGCCGGGGGGGCCCGGAAGATACGCAGTATTTT	CASSRGGPEDTQYF
TRBV4-1	TRBJ1-4	NA	TRBD1	TGCGCCAGCAGCCAACCGACAGGGGCAAATGAAAAACTGTTTTTT	CASSQPTGANEKLFF
TRBV6-5	TRBJ1-1	NA	TRBD1	TGTGCCAGCAGCCTTGAGGGGGCGCGTATTGAAGCTTTCTTT	CASSLEGARIEAFF
TRBV21-1	TRBJ2-2	NA	NA	TGTGCCAGCAGCATGGGGGAATTTTTTCCTACCGGGGAGCTGTTTTTT	CASSMGEFFPTGELFF
TRBV10-2	TRBJ2-2	NA	NA	TGCGCCAGCAGTGAGAATCGGGGCTCCACCGGGGAGCTGTTTTTT	CASSENRGSTGELFF
TRBV9	TRBJ2-7	NA	NA	TGTGCCAGCAGCCCTGGGGGTTATGCGACCTACGAGCAGTACTTC	CASSPGGYATYEQYF
TRBV9	TRBJ1-1	NA	TRBD1	TGTGCCAGCGGGGGACAGGGCGGGTCGAACACTGAAGCTTTCTTT	CASGGQGGSNTEAFF
TRBV19	TRBJ1-2	NA	NA	TGTGCCAGTAGTGGAGGACATGATGCGGACTATGGCTACACCTTC	CASSGGHDADYGYTF
TRBV4-2	TRBJ1-6	NA	NA	TGTGCCAGCAGTATCATGGGGGAGAGCCATTCACCCCTCCACTTT	CASSIMGESHSPLHF
TRBV25-1	TRBJ2-2	NA	TRBD2	TGTGCCAGCAGAGAGACTAGCTCGGGGGAGCTGTTTTTT	CASRETSSGELFF
TRBV7-2	TRBJ1-1	many	NA	TGTGCCAGCAGCAACTCCATCCCCAGTCAAGCTTTCTTT	CASSNSIPSQAFF
TRBV29-1	TRBJ2-2	once	NA	TGCAGCGTTGACCAGGGTGGAACCGGGGAGCTGTTTTTT	CSVDQGGTGELFF
TRBV14	TRBJ2-7	few	NA	TGTGCCAGCAGCCGACGGAGGGCTTTCTCCTACGAGCAGTACTTC	CASSRRRAFSYEQYF
TRBV19	TRBJ1-1	NA	NA	TGTGCCAGCAACAACAGGGTGAACACTGAAGCTTTCTTT	CASNNRVNTEAFF
TRBV4-3	TRBJ1-1	NA	NA	TGCGCCAGCAGCCAAGATGGACGGACTGAAGCTTTCTTT	CASSQDGRTEAFF
TRBV5-5	TRBJ1-5	NA	NA	TGTGCCAGCAGCTTGGTGCCCGTCAATCAGCCCCAGCATTTT	CASSLVPVNQPQHF
TRBV7-9	TRBJ1-1	NA	NA	TGTGCCAGCAGCCCTCCTATTCTGAACACTGAAGCTTTCTTT	CASSPPILNTEAFF
TRBV2	TRBJ1-1	NA	NA	TGTGCCAGCAGTGAAGAGGTGAACACTGAAGCTTTCTTT	CASSEEVNTEAFF
TRBV5-1	TRBJ2-7	NA	TRBD1	TGCGCCAGCAGCTTCTACCCCGGACAGGGCACCTACGAGCAGTACTTC	CASSFYPGQGTYEQYF
TRBV27	TRBJ2-1	NA	NA	TGTGCCAGCAAGAGGAGTGGCAATGAGCAGTTCTTC	CASKRSGNEQFF
TRBV18	TRBJ1-2	NA	NA	TGTGCCAGCTCCCCTCCATCTGACTTTAACTATGGCTTCACCTTC	CASSPPSDFNYGFTF
TRBV4-3	TRBJ2-7	NA	NA	TGCGCCAGCAGCTACGGCCCCGACAGTTCCTACGAGCAGTACTTC	CASSYGPDSSYEQYF
TRBV11-2	TRBJ1-6	NA	NA	TGTGCCAGCAGCTTCGTGAGGGGATCCTCACCCCTCCACTTT	CASSFVRGSSPLHF
TRBV6-6	TRBJ2-7	NA	NA	TGTGCCAGCAGTCCTAGCGCAAGCTCCTACGAGCAGTACTTC	CASSPSASSYEQYF
TRBV27	TRBJ2-2	NA	TRBD2	TGTGCCAGCAGGGGACTAGCGGGGGTCGGGGAGCTGTTTTTT	CASRGLAGVGELFF
TRBV29-1	TRBJ2-1	NA	NA	TGCAGCGTTGAGGCAGGCCACAATGAGCAGTTCTTC	CSVEAGHNEQFF
TRBV19	TRBJ1-1	NA	TRBD1	TGTGCCAGTACTACAGGGGAGGGTTGGAACACTGAAGCTTTCTTT	CASTTGEGWNTEAFF
TRBV6-5	TRBJ1-6	NA	NA	TGTGCCAGCAGTTACCAGGCAGACAATAATTCACCCCTCCACTTT	CASSYQADNNSPLHF
TRBV4-1	TRBJ1-2	once	NA	TGCGCCAGCAGCCAAGCCTTACAGGAGACTAACTATGGCTACACCTTC	CASSQALQETNYGYTF
TRBV7-2	TRBJ1-2	NA	TRBD1	TGTGCCAGCAGCTTAGTGGGACAGCCATCCTACTATGGCTACACCTTC	CASSLVGQPSYYGYTF
TRBV14	TRBJ2-5	NA	NA	TGTGCCAGCAGCTCACGTGAGGGTTTGTTTCGGGAGACCCAGTACTTC	CASSSREGLFRETQYF
TRBV3-1/TRBV3-2	TRBJ1-1	NA	TRBD1	TGTGCCAGCACCCGACAGGGGAGGCGGACTGAAGCTTTCTTT	CASTRQGRRTEAFF
TRBV15	TRBJ2-1	NA	TRBD1	TGTGCCACCAGGCCAGGACAGGACCACTACAATGAGCAGTTCTTC	CATRPGQDHYNEQFF
TRBV5-1	TRBJ1-1	NA	NA	TGCGCCAGCAGCAAAGCAGCGAACACTGAAGCTTTCTTT	CASSKAANTEAFF
TRBV5-6	TRBJ2-7	NA	NA	TGTGCCAGCAGCTTCGACTACGAGCAGTACTTC	CASSFDYEQYF
TRBV4-3	TRBJ1-2	NA	NA	TGCGCCAGCAGCCAAGACACTACCTCAGTAAGCTATGGCTACACCTTC	CASSQDTTSVSYGYTF
TRBV6-2/TRBV6-3	TRBJ2-2	few	TRBD1	TGTGCCAGCAGTCTGACAGGGTCATCGGCCGGGGAGCTGTTTTTT	CASSLTGSSAGELFF
TRBV5-4	TRBJ1-1	NA	TRBD1	TGTGCCAGCAGCTTGGAGACAGGGTATGAAGCTTTCTTT	CASSLETGYEAFF
TRBV9	TRBJ2-7	NA	NA	TGTGCCAGCAGCGTAGTGGGCAACTCCTACGAGCAGTACTTC	CASSVVGNSYEQYF
TRBV13	TRBJ1-1	NA	NA	TGTGCCAGCAGCTTTAACCCTGGGGGCGACACTGAAGCTTTCTTT	CASSFNPGGDTEAFF
TRBV7-9	TRBJ1-1	NA	TRBD1	TGTGCCAGCAGCTTAGGGACAGGGCGGAGTACTGAAGCTTTCTTT	CASSLGTGRSTEAFF
TRBV24-1	TRBJ2-1	once	TRBD1	TGTGCCACCAGTGATACGGACAGGGGTCGCCCCCCCTACAATGAGCAGTTCTTC	CATSDTDRGRPPYNEQFF
TRBV7-9	TRBJ2-7	NA	NA	TGTGCCAGCAGCTTTTTGACGGGCTACGAGCAGTACTTC	CASSFLTGYEQYF
TRBV9	TRBJ2-3	NA	NA	TGTGCCAGCAGCGTAGGGGGCGTGGTGGCAGATACGCAGTATTTT	CASSVGGVVADTQYF
TRBV5-1	TRBJ1-1	NA	NA	TGCGCCAGCAGCTTGTCGAGGGGGGTGAACACTGAAGCTTTCTTT	CASSLSRGVNTEAFF
TRBV7-6	TRBJ2-7	NA	NA	TGTGCCAGCAGCTCAAACAGGGATGAGTACGAGCAGTACTTC	CASSSNRDEYEQYF
TRBV21-1	TRBJ2-2	NA	NA	TGTGCCAGCAGCAACGACAGGGGGCGTATCACCGGGGAGCTGTTTTTT	CASSNDRGRITGELFF
TRBV30	TRBJ1-6	NA	NA	TGTGCCTGGAGCCCGGGAGATCGGGGAATATATTCACCCCTCCACTTT	CAWSPGDRGIYSPLHF